This is a list of T cell receptor beta chains from one sample in a study of blood T cell repertoires in COVID-19. Profiling relied on immunoSEQ multiplex PCR, and the TCRdb table lists in-frame clones only, not all of them. The sample consists of a few hundred thousand clones, roughly nine tenths of them appearing once. Sequencing was performed on peripheral blood. These receptors came from a man aged 18 to 29 with active or convalescent COVID-19. CDR3s include the opening cysteine and the closing phenylalanine or tryptophan. The order of the fields is D gene, V gene, J gene, CDR3 protein, CDR3 DNA. A D gene is named only where the DNA matches it firmly.

>NA|TRBV28|TRBJ1-2
CASSSPQGFWYGYTF
TGTGCCAGCAGTTCTCCTCAGGGTTTTTGGTATGGCTACACCTTC
>TRBD1|TRBV28|TRBJ2-5
CASSEPGQGRETQYF
TGTGCCAGCAGCGAACCGGGACAGGGCAGGGAGACCCAGTACTTC
>TRBD1|TRBV6-5|TRBJ1-6
CASSRGTAYNSPLHF
TGTGCCAGCAGCCGAGGGACAGCGTATAATTCACCCCTCCACTTT
>NA|TRBV6-6|TRBJ2-5
CASQTGGIQETQYF
TGTGCCAGCCAAACTGGGGGGATACAAGAGACCCAGTACTTC
>TRBD1|TRBV24-1|TRBJ2-1
CATSDSGTGNNEQFF
TGTGCCACCAGTGACTCCGGGACAGGCAACAATGAGCAGTTCTTC
>TRBD1|TRBV6-2/TRBV6-3|TRBJ1-2
CASSPRDSYGYTF
TGTGCCAGCAGTCCCAGGGACAGCTATGGCTACACCTTC
>NA|TRBV1|TRBJ1-6
CTSSHPPSGWVITPLHF
TGCACCAGCAGCCATCCTCCCAGCGGATGGGTCATTACACCCCTCCACTTT
>NA|TRBV11-2|TRBJ1-1
CASSLAVNTEAFF
TGTGCCAGCAGCTTAGCGGTGAACACTGAAGCTTTCTTT
>NA|TRBV27|TRBJ2-3
CASRGKGRTDTQYF
TGTGCCAGCAGAGGTAAGGGGCGGACAGATACGCAGTATTTT
>TRBD1|TRBV2|TRBJ2-7
CASSLTGSSYEQYF
TGTGCCAGCAGTCTGACAGGGAGCTCCTACGAGCAGTACTTC
>NA|TRBV6-5|TRBJ1-1
CASSYMARTEAFF
TGTGCCAGCAGTTACATGGCTCGTACTGAAGCTTTCTTT